This TCR beta chain was sequenced for a study of a mutant IDH1 vaccine in newly diagnosed glioma. Study summary: Radiotherapy alone preceded vaccination by 4-6 weeks; alternatively, vaccination started with temozolomide cycles. The treated group averaged 40.4 years old and was about 60% male, around 38% female. General study points: Patients showed vaccine-induced immune responses at a rate of 80% to 95%.

Regarding time point: week 23, last vaccination. Topical imiquimod accompanied each vaccine dose, which consisted of 300 ug of mutant IDH1 20-mer peptide. Tumors from donors were new WHO grade 3 or 4 IDH1-mutant astrocytomas with ATRX loss. This clone was seen just once. Antigen specificity is unknown. Sequenced by immunoSEQ multiplex PCR; TCRdb stores in-frame clones only, minus some. The sample consists of tens of thousands of clones, about four fifths of them appearing once. The CDR3 runs 14 residues. Trimming took off 6 bases at V and 4 bases at J, with 15 bases between the two ends. Germline-derived CDR1 and CDR2 are MNHNY and SVGAGI (reference sequence).

The chain links TRBV6-6 to TRBJ1-1, with D hard to call. Sequencing used PBMCs, obtained from a glioma patient whose treatment included an IDH1 peptide vaccine. The source of this sequence is a man aged 40-55 years with glioma. CDR3 DNA sequence: TGTGCCAGCAGCAGACCCGGGGAGGGCACTGAAGCTTTCTTT. Translated: CASSRPGEGTEAFF.